Here is one T cell receptor beta chain with its context. Antigen specificity is unknown. This sample was included in a study of human T cells and chemical hapten exposure. Study background: Small pooled library volume differences chiefly drove per-sample TCR yield variation.

TCRdb redid the calling of the RACE reads with MiXCR, one entry per CDR3 protein. This table holds 97,000 or so distinct CDR3 sequences, 25% to 30% found once. Study-level results: Compared to controls, expanded TCRs made significantly more large clusters of similar CDR3s.

Time point in this sample: patch test 3, about 24 weeks after DPC sensitization. Treatment described: therapeutic diphenylcyclopropenone sensitization with weekly scalp DPC. Trimming left V 0 bases short and J 5 bases short, with 14 bases between. This CDR3 has 15 residues. Germline V gives CDR1 SGHRS, CDR2 YFSETQ. The source was whole blood, collected in connection with sensitization to the hapten diphenylcyclopropenone (DPC). J is TRBJ1-1 and V is TRBV5-1; D may be TRBD1 (6 bases). The receptor was derived from a man aged 40-49 years with alopecia areata. Some clones in this sample may be carry-over from other donors' samples. The CDR3 protein is CASSLVSGQRTEAFF. The DNA of the CDR3 is TGCGCCAGCAGCTTGGTGTCTGGACAGCGGACTGAAGCTTTCTTT.